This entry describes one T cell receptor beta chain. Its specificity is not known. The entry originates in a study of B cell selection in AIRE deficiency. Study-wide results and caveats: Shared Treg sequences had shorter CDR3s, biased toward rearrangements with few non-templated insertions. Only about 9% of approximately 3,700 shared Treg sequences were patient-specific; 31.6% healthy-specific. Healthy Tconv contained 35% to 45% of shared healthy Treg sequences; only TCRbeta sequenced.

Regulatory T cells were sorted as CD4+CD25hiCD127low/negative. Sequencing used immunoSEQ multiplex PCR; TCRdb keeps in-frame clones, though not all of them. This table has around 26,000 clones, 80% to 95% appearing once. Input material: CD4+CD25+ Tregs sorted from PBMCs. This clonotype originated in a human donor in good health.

CDR3 coding DNA: TGTGCCAGCAGTTACCGGCCAGGTCCCTACGAGCAGTACTTC. Protein sequence: CASSYRPGPYEQYF. The rearrangement links TRBV6-6 to TRBJ2-7; D gene unclear. This CDR3 region has 14 residues. The V and J ends lost 2 bases and 2 bases respectively, with 10 bases between them. CDR1 and CDR2 from the germline V gene are MNHNY and SVGAGI (reference sequence).